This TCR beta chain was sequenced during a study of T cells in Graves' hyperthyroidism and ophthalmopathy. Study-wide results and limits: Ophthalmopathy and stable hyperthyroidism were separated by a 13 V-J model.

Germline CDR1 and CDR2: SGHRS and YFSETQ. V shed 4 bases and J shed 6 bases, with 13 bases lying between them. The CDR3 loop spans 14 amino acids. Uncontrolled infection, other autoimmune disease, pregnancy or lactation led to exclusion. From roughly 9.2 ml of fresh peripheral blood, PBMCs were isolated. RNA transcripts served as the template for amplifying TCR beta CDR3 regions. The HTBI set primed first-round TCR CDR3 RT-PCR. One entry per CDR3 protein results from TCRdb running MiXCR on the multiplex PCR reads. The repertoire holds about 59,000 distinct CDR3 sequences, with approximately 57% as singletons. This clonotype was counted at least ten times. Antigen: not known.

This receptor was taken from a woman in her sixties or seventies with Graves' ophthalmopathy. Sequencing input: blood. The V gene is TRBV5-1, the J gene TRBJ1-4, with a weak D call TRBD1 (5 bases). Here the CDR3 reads CASSASGSDEKLFF. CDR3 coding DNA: TGCGCCAGCAGCGCTTCAGGGTCGGATGAAAAACTGTTTTTT.